A selection of T cell receptor beta chains follows, all from one sample in a study of tumor-infiltrating lymphocytes in localized non-small cell lung cancer. This table comes from immunoSEQ multiplex PCR, and its TCRdb copy is limited to in-frame clones, with some not included. The repertoire holds 25,000 to 30,000 clones, with approximately 85% as singletons. Sequences were obtained from lung tumor tissue. These receptors were taken from a human donor with non-small cell lung cancer. CDR3s include the opening cysteine and the closing phenylalanine or tryptophan. A D gene is named only where the DNA matches it firmly. Expanded clones are given a class, and other clones once, few, many or no size at all.

j_call: TRBJ1-1; cdr3_length: 13; clone_size: .; v_call: TRBV7-2; d_call: .; cdr3_aa: CASSLNVGTEAFF; cdr3_nt: TGTGCCAGCAGCTTAAATGTGGGGACTGAAGCTTTCTTT
j_call: TRBJ1-6; cdr3_length: 15; clone_size: .; v_call: TRBV7-9; d_call: TRBD1; cdr3_aa: CASSLEGQGASPLHF; cdr3_nt: TGTGCCAGCAGCTTAGAGGGACAGGGGGCTTCACCCCTCCACTTT
j_call: TRBJ2-5; cdr3_length: 14; clone_size: .; v_call: TRBV5-1; d_call: TRBD2; cdr3_aa: CASSPGGAGETQYF; cdr3_nt: TGCGCCAGCAGCCCGGGGGGGGCGGGAGAGACCCAGTACTTC
j_call: TRBJ1-6; cdr3_length: 16; clone_size: .; v_call: TRBV4-3; d_call: TRBD1; cdr3_aa: CASSHSTGKRYSPLHF; cdr3_nt: TGCGCCAGCAGCCATTCGACAGGGAAGCGGTACTCACCCCTCCACTTT
j_call: TRBJ2-5; cdr3_length: 16; clone_size: .; v_call: TRBV5-5; d_call: TRBD2; cdr3_aa: CASSLIAGHNQETQYF; cdr3_nt: TGTGCCAGCAGCTTGATAGCGGGACACAACCAAGAGACCCAGTACTTC
j_call: TRBJ1-1; cdr3_length: 12; clone_size: .; v_call: TRBV28; d_call: .; cdr3_aa: CAGGGLGTEAFF; cdr3_nt: TGTGCCGGCGGCGGTTTGGGGACTGAAGCTTTCTTT
j_call: TRBJ2-5; cdr3_length: 13; clone_size: once; v_call: TRBV2; d_call: TRBD1; cdr3_aa: CASKGTGWETQYF; cdr3_nt: TGTGCCAGCAAGGGGACAGGTTGGGAGACCCAGTACTTC
j_call: TRBJ2-3; cdr3_length: 16; clone_size: .; v_call: TRBV5-1; d_call: TRBD2; cdr3_aa: CASSLQGLAGTDTQYF; cdr3_nt: TGCGCCAGCAGCTTACAGGGACTAGCAGGCACAGATACGCAGTATTTT
j_call: TRBJ1-2; cdr3_length: 17; clone_size: .; v_call: TRBV2; d_call: TRBD1; cdr3_aa: CASPGDRVGGTNYGYTF; cdr3_nt: TGTGCCAGCCCCGGCGACAGGGTTGGAGGGACTAACTATGGCTACACCTTC
j_call: TRBJ1-2; cdr3_length: 16; clone_size: .; v_call: TRBV4-3; d_call: .; cdr3_aa: CASSQEGKGSNYGYTF; cdr3_nt: TGCGCCAGCAGCCAGGAGGGTAAAGGGTCTAACTATGGCTACACCTTC
j_call: TRBJ1-5; cdr3_length: 16; clone_size: .; v_call: TRBV6-6; d_call: .; cdr3_aa: CASSYSTGGLSQPQHF; cdr3_nt: TGTGCCAGCAGTTACTCGACAGGAGGATTAAGTCAGCCCCAGCATTTT
j_call: TRBJ1-2; cdr3_length: 13; clone_size: .; v_call: TRBV11-2; d_call: .; cdr3_aa: CASSLGVRAGYTF; cdr3_nt: TGTGCCAGCAGCTTAGGTGTCAGGGCTGGCTACACCTTC